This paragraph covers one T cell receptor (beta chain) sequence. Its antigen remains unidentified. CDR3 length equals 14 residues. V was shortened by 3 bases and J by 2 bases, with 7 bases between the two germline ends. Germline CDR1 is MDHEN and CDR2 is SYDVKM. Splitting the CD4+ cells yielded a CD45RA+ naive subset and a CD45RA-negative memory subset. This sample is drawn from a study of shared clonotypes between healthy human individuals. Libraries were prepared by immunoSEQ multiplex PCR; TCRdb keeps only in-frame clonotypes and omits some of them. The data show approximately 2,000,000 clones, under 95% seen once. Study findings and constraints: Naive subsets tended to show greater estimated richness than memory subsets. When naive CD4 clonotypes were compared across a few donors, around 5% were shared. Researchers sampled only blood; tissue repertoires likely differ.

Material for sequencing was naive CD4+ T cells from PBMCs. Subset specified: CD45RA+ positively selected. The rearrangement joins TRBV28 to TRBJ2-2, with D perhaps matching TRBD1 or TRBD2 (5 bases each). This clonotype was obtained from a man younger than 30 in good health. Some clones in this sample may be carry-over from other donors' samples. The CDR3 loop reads CASSFGDNTGELFF. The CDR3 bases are TGTGCCAGCAGTTTTGGGGACAACACCGGGGAGCTGTTTTTT. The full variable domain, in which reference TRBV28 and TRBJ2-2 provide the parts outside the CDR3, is DVKVTQSSRYLVKRTGEKVFLECVQDMDHENMFWYRQDPGLGLRLIYFSYDVKMKEKGDIPEGYSVSREKKERFSLILESASTNQTSMYLCASSFGDNTGELFFGEGSRLTVL.